This is a list of T cell receptor beta chains from one sample in a study of control samples from healthy donors and cancer patients. Here immunoSEQ multiplex PCR was the method, and the copy in TCRdb shows in-frame clones only, minus some. The data show 40,000 to 45,000 clones, with 70% seen just once and under 20% held by the top ten. The source material was formalin-fixed, paraffin-embedded tissue. The receptors derive from a male donor with melanoma. Each CDR3 is given with its conserved first and last residue. The order of the fields is clone size, V gene, CDR3 length, J gene, D gene, CDR3 DNA, CDR3 protein. The D gene is left open where the match is weak. Only part of the rows carry a size: once, few, many, or a class if the clone is expanded.

abundance: -
v_gene: TRBV10-2
len: 15
j_gene: TRBJ2-3
d_gene: -
CDR3nt: TGCGCCAGCAGTGGGGCTTGGGGAATCACAGATACGCAGTATTTT
CDR3aa: CASSGAWGITDTQYF

abundance: -
v_gene: TRBV29-1
len: 15
j_gene: TRBJ1-4
d_gene: -
CDR3nt: TGCAGCGTTGGAGTAGGGGGTACGTCTAATGAAAAACTGTTTTTT
CDR3aa: CSVGVGGTSNEKLFF

abundance: -
v_gene: TRBV28
len: 13
j_gene: TRBJ2-1
d_gene: -
CDR3nt: TGTGCCAGCAGTTCCGGGGCTTACAATGAGCAGTTCTTC
CDR3aa: CASSSGAYNEQFF

abundance: -
v_gene: TRBV7-9
len: 12
j_gene: TRBJ1-2
d_gene: -
CDR3nt: TGTGCCAGCAACCCGACAGGAGGTGGCTACACCTTC
CDR3aa: CASNPTGGGYTF

abundance: once
v_gene: TRBV7-8
len: 14
j_gene: TRBJ2-1
d_gene: -
CDR3nt: TGTGCCAGCAGTCCCACGAGGCTACCTAATGAGCAGTTCTTC
CDR3aa: CASSPTRLPNEQFF

abundance: -
v_gene: TRBV27
len: 12
j_gene: TRBJ2-1
d_gene: -
CDR3nt: TGTGCCAGCAGTTCCGGGACTCCCGAGCAGTTCTTC
CDR3aa: CASSSGTPEQFF

abundance: -
v_gene: TRBV18
len: 13
j_gene: TRBJ2-5
d_gene: -
CDR3nt: TGTGCCAGCTCAGGACAACGAGGGGAGACCCAGTACTTC
CDR3aa: CASSGQRGETQYF

abundance: -
v_gene: TRBV27
len: 15
j_gene: TRBJ2-1
d_gene: -
CDR3nt: TGTGCCAGCAGTCCCAGGGAAAGGGGCTACAATGAGCAGTTCTTC
CDR3aa: CASSPRERGYNEQFF

abundance: -
v_gene: TRBV28
len: 16
j_gene: TRBJ1-2
d_gene: -
CDR3nt: TGTGCCAGCAACTCACCCGGGACCGGGATCAACTATGGCTACACCTTC
CDR3aa: CASNSPGTGINYGYTF

abundance: -
v_gene: TRBV12-5
len: 15
j_gene: TRBJ1-2
d_gene: TRBD1
CDR3nt: TGTGCTAGTCCACCTCAAAACAGGGGGGTAGATGGCTACACCTTC
CDR3aa: CASPPQNRGVDGYTF

abundance: -
v_gene: TRBV12-5
len: 16
j_gene: TRBJ1-2
d_gene: -
CDR3nt: TGTGCTAGTGCCCTCATCCCAGGGGAGACTAACTATGGCTACACCTTC
CDR3aa: CASALIPGETNYGYTF

abundance: -
v_gene: TRBV7-8
len: 15
j_gene: TRBJ1-4
d_gene: TRBD1
CDR3nt: TGTGCCAGCAGCTTAGTTGGGACAGGGGGAGAAAAACTGTTTTTT
CDR3aa: CASSLVGTGGEKLFF

abundance: -
v_gene: TRBV27
len: 12
j_gene: TRBJ2-5
d_gene: -
CDR3nt: TGTGCCAGCAGTTTAAAAGGAGGGACCCAGTACTTC
CDR3aa: CASSLKGGTQYF

abundance: -
v_gene: TRBV7-9
len: 13
j_gene: TRBJ1-1
d_gene: TRBD1
CDR3nt: TGTGCCAGCAGCCTCCGGGACAGGGGGCGGGCTTTCTTT
CDR3aa: CASSLRDRGRAFF

abundance: -
v_gene: TRBV19
len: 13
j_gene: TRBJ1-1
d_gene: TRBD1
CDR3nt: TGTGCCAGTATTCGGACAGGGGGGGTTGAAGCTTTCTTT
CDR3aa: CASIRTGGVEAFF

abundance: -
v_gene: TRBV4-1
len: 14
j_gene: TRBJ2-3
d_gene: -
CDR3nt: TGCGCCAGCAGCCAATCAACAGGGACGGATACGCAGTATTTT
CDR3aa: CASSQSTGTDTQYF

abundance: few
v_gene: TRBV28
len: 15
j_gene: TRBJ2-7
d_gene: TRBD1
CDR3nt: TGTGCCAGCAGCCTGACAGGGGTTATCTCCTACGAGCAGTACTTC
CDR3aa: CASSLTGVISYEQYF

abundance: -
v_gene: TRBV7-9
len: 15
j_gene: TRBJ1-6
d_gene: -
CDR3nt: TGTGCCAGCAGCTTAGCTGGGGCCTATAATTCACCCCTCCACTTT
CDR3aa: CASSLAGAYNSPLHF

abundance: -
v_gene: TRBV20-1
len: 14
j_gene: TRBJ2-6
d_gene: -
CDR3nt: TGCAGTGCTAGTTTCCGGGCTGGGGCCAACGTCCTGACTTTC
CDR3aa: CSASFRAGANVLTF

abundance: -
v_gene: TRBV6-6
len: 16
j_gene: TRBJ2-5
d_gene: TRBD1
CDR3nt: TGTGCCAGCAGTTACTCGGGACAGCGAGGTAGAGAGACCCAGTACTTC
CDR3aa: CASSYSGQRGRETQYF

abundance: few
v_gene: TRBV20-1
len: 13
j_gene: TRBJ2-5
d_gene: -
CDR3nt: TGCAGTGCTAGTAGTGGATCCCAAGAGACCCAGTACTTC
CDR3aa: CSASSGSQETQYF

abundance: -
v_gene: TRBV29-1
len: 13
j_gene: TRBJ2-1
d_gene: -
CDR3nt: TGCAGCGTCGCCAGAGGCAGAAACAATGAGCAGTTCTTC
CDR3aa: CSVARGRNNEQFF

abundance: -
v_gene: TRBV28
len: 12
j_gene: TRBJ1-4
d_gene: -
CDR3nt: TGTGCCAGCCGGGGGTATAATGAAAAACTGTTTTTT
CDR3aa: CASRGYNEKLFF

abundance: -
v_gene: TRBV11-3
len: 14
j_gene: TRBJ2-5
d_gene: -
CDR3nt: TGTGCCAGCTCGTCACCTGGCGCCCCAGAGACCCAGTACTTC
CDR3aa: CASSSPGAPETQYF

abundance: -
v_gene: TRBV20-1
len: 11
j_gene: TRBJ2-7
d_gene: -
CDR3nt: TGCAGTGCTAGTTTGGACTCAACCTGTTCCTTC
CDR3aa: CSASLDSTCSF

abundance: -
v_gene: TRBV6-4
len: 10
j_gene: TRBJ2-7
d_gene: TRBD2
CDR3nt: TGTGCCACCCCGGGACTAGCGGGAGCCTTC
CDR3aa: CATPGLAGAF

abundance: -
v_gene: TRBV4-1
len: 16
j_gene: TRBJ1-5
d_gene: -
CDR3nt: TGCGCCAGCAGCCCCTCGGGGGGGGCGTTTATTCAGCCCCAGCATTTT
CDR3aa: CASSPSGGAFIQPQHF

abundance: -
v_gene: TRBV6-5
len: 14
j_gene: TRBJ1-4
d_gene: TRBD1
CDR3nt: TGTGCCAGCAGCACAGGACAGGGCAGTGAAAAACTGTTTTTT
CDR3aa: CASSTGQGSEKLFF

abundance: -
v_gene: TRBV12-5
len: 14
j_gene: TRBJ2-2
d_gene: TRBD1
CDR3nt: TGTGCTAGTGGTTTGGCACCAGGGGGCGGGGAGCTGTTTTTT
CDR3aa: CASGLAPGGGELFF

abundance: -
v_gene: TRBV27
len: 14
j_gene: TRBJ1-5
d_gene: -
CDR3nt: TGTGCCAGCAGTTTAAGGGAGGGCAATCAGCCCCAGCATTTT
CDR3aa: CASSLREGNQPQHF

abundance: -
v_gene: TRBV6-4
len: 14
j_gene: TRBJ1-4
d_gene: -
CDR3nt: TGTGCCAGCAGTGAAGACCCAGATCGGCTCAAACTGTTTTTT
CDR3aa: CASSEDPDRLKLFF

abundance: -
v_gene: TRBV3-1/TRBV3-2
len: 13
j_gene: TRBJ1-5
d_gene: -
CDR3nt: TGTGCCAGCAGCCAGGACCCCCCTAGGCCCCAGCATTTT
CDR3aa: CASSQDPPRPQHF

abundance: -
v_gene: TRBV30
len: 11
j_gene: TRBJ1-1
d_gene: -
CDR3nt: TGTGCCTGGAACAGGGACACTGAAGCTTTCTTT
CDR3aa: CAWNRDTEAFF

abundance: -
v_gene: TRBV7-2
len: 14
j_gene: TRBJ2-1
d_gene: TRBD2
CDR3nt: TGTGCCAGCAGCTCCCCAGGCGCGGGAGGGCCGGGGTTCTTC
CDR3aa: CASSSPGAGGPGFF

abundance: -
v_gene: TRBV25-1
len: 11
j_gene: TRBJ1-2
d_gene: -
CDR3nt: TGTGCCAGCACCGGGCCGGATGGCTACACCTTC
CDR3aa: CASTGPDGYTF

abundance: many
v_gene: TRBV18
len: 14
j_gene: TRBJ2-1
d_gene: TRBD2
CDR3nt: TGTGCCACCAGTGCGGGAGAAAGCTACAATGAGCAGTTCTTC
CDR3aa: CATSAGESYNEQFF

abundance: -
v_gene: TRBV6-5
len: 14
j_gene: TRBJ1-1
d_gene: TRBD1
CDR3nt: TGTGCCAGCACATTGGGACAGATGAACACTGAAGCTTTCTTT
CDR3aa: CASTLGQMNTEAFF

abundance: -
v_gene: TRBV24-1
len: 14
j_gene: TRBJ1-1
d_gene: TRBD1
CDR3nt: TGTGCCACCAGTGCAGGGACAGCGAACACTGAAGCTTTCTTT
CDR3aa: CATSAGTANTEAFF

abundance: -
v_gene: TRBV14
len: 15
j_gene: TRBJ2-1
d_gene: -
CDR3nt: TGTGCCAACAGCCAAAACTGGAGCTCCTACAATGAGCAGTTCTTC
CDR3aa: CANSQNWSSYNEQFF

abundance: -
v_gene: TRBV7-9
len: 17
j_gene: TRBJ2-5
d_gene: TRBD1
CDR3nt: TGTGCCAGCAGCCTGCAGCACTCAGGGGGCCCCCAGTGGACCCAGTACTTC
CDR3aa: CASSLQHSGGPQWTQYF

abundance: -
v_gene: TRBV28
len: 13
j_gene: TRBJ2-2
d_gene: -
CDR3nt: TGTGCCAGCAGGGGGTCGGACACCGGGGAGCTGTTTTTT
CDR3aa: CASRGSDTGELFF

abundance: -
v_gene: TRBV29-1
len: 12
j_gene: TRBJ2-5
d_gene: -
CDR3nt: TGCAGCGTTGAAGCTTCCCTATGGACCCAGTACTTC
CDR3aa: CSVEASLWTQYF

abundance: -
v_gene: TRBV14
len: 14
j_gene: TRBJ1-2
d_gene: -
CDR3nt: TGTGCCAGCAGTCGGGAGGCGGCTGGTTATGGCTACACCTTC
CDR3aa: CASSREAAGYGYTF

abundance: -
v_gene: TRBV10-2
len: 15
j_gene: TRBJ2-2
d_gene: -
CDR3nt: TGCGCCAGCCAGAAACGGGAGACGAACACCGGGGAGCTGTTTTTT
CDR3aa: CASQKRETNTGELFF

abundance: -
v_gene: TRBV6-5
len: 15
j_gene: TRBJ2-3
d_gene: -
CDR3nt: TGTGCCAGCAGTTACCGCGGCAGTACGGGAGATACGCAGTATTTT
CDR3aa: CASSYRGSTGDTQYF

abundance: -
v_gene: TRBV27
len: 14
j_gene: TRBJ1-1
d_gene: TRBD1
CDR3nt: TGTGCCAGCAGCTCGACAGGGGTTGGTGTGGAAGCTTTCTTT
CDR3aa: CASSSTGVGVEAFF

abundance: -
v_gene: TRBV19
len: 17
j_gene: TRBJ1-5
d_gene: TRBD1
CDR3nt: TGTGCCAGTAGTATTAGGACAGGGGGCACGGGCAATCAGCCCCAGCATTTT
CDR3aa: CASSIRTGGTGNQPQHF

abundance: -
v_gene: TRBV2
len: 17
j_gene: TRBJ2-3
d_gene: TRBD2
CDR3nt: TGTGCCAGCAGTGAAGCGCCGGGAGGGGTCGAGACAGATACGCAGTATTTT
CDR3aa: CASSEAPGGVETDTQYF

abundance: -
v_gene: TRBV6-5
len: 12
j_gene: TRBJ2-7
d_gene: -
CDR3nt: TGTGCCAGCAGGGGTGGAACCTACGAGCAGTACTTC
CDR3aa: CASRGGTYEQYF

abundance: -
v_gene: TRBV7-6
len: 15
j_gene: TRBJ2-3
d_gene: TRBD1
CDR3nt: TGTGCCAGCAGCGGTCAACAGGGGGCCGGAGATACGCAGTATTTT
CDR3aa: CASSGQQGAGDTQYF

abundance: -
v_gene: TRBV10-3
len: 16
j_gene: TRBJ1-6
d_gene: -
CDR3nt: TGTGCCATCAGTGAGTCGACGGGATCTTATAATTCACCCCTCCACTTT
CDR3aa: CAISESTGSYNSPLHF

abundance: -
v_gene: TRBV28
len: 16
j_gene: TRBJ1-1
d_gene: -
CDR3nt: TGTGCCAGCAGCCGTCCTCCTCTGTCCCTACGCACTGAAGCTTTCTTT
CDR3aa: CASSRPPLSLRTEAFF

abundance: -
v_gene: TRBV29-1
len: 12
j_gene: TRBJ2-1
d_gene: -
CDR3nt: TGCAGCGTTCGGGGGACCCACAATGAGCAGTTCTTC
CDR3aa: CSVRGTHNEQFF

abundance: once
v_gene: TRBV27
len: 13
j_gene: TRBJ1-5
d_gene: TRBD1
CDR3nt: TGTGCCAGCAGGGGGACAGGCAATCAGCCCCAGCATTTT
CDR3aa: CASRGTGNQPQHF